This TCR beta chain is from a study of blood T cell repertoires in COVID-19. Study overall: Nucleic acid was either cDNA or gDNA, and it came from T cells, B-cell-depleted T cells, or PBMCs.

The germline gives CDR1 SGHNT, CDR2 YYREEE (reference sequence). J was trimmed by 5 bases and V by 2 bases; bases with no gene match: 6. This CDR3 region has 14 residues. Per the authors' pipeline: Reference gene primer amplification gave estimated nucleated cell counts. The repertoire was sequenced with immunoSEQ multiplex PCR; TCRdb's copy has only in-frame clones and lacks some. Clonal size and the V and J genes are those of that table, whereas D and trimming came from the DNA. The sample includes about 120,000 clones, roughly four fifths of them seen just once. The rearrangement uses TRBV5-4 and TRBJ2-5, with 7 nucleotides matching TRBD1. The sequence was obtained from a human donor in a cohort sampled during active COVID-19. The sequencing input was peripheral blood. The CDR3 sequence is CASSLEGAWETQYF. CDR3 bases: TGTGCCAGCAGCTTAGAGGGGGCATGGGAGACCCAGTACTTC.